This T cell receptor (beta chain) came from a study of T cells after yellow fever vaccination. The study's findings and limits: The study re-detected most primary-vaccination clones after the booster (about 96% CD4, almost 90% CD8).

A note on this clonotype: Antigen: not known.

In TCRdb, the 5' RACE reads were re-called with MiXCR into one record per CDR3 protein. The data show around 600,000 distinct CDR3 sequences, roughly an eighth seen once. The material was PBMCs, obtained on the day of the yellow fever booster vaccination. This clonotype was obtained from a man aged 25-40 years who received the YFV17D yellow fever vaccine.

The CDR3 loop reads CASRKTLAGQETQYF. DNA of the CDR3: TGTGCCAGCAGAAAAACGCTAGCGGGACAAGAGACCCAGTACTTC. V and J are TRBV12-3 or TRBV12-4 and TRBJ2-5, with TRBD2 identical over 9 bases. The CDR3 loop spans 15 amino acids. V was clipped by 6 bases and J by 2 bases; unmatched bases: 7.